This is a list of T cell receptor beta chains from one sample in a study of shared clonotypes between healthy human individuals. Repertoires were generated with immunoSEQ multiplex PCR, while TCRdb's copy carries only in-frame clones and drops some. The table lists about 2 million clones, about 95% of them singletons. The specimen was naive CD4+ T cells sorted from blood. The receptors come from a young man in good health. Both conserved end residues are part of each CDR3. The order of the fields is V gene, J gene, D gene, clone size, CDR3 protein, CDR3 DNA. The D gene is left open where the match is weak. The listing skips clone size in some rows; elsewhere it reads once, few, many or a size class.

>TRBV7-9|TRBJ2-6|.|.
CASSLVSSSGANVLTF
TGTGCCAGCAGCTTAGTTTCAAGCTCTGGGGCCAACGTCCTGACTTTC
>TRBV28|TRBJ1-4|.|.
CASSSREAPNEKLFF
TGTGCCAGCAGTTCCCGGGAGGCACCTAATGAAAAACTGTTTTTT
>TRBV4-3|TRBJ2-1|TRBD2|.
CASSGTSGYNEQFF
TGCGCCAGCAGCGGGACTAGCGGTTACAATGAGCAGTTCTTC
>TRBV6-1|TRBJ1-2|.|.
CASTPGERSGYTF
TGTGCCAGCACCCCAGGGGAGAGGTCTGGCTACACCTTC
>TRBV6-5|TRBJ1-2|TRBD1|.
CASSYDDRGDYGYTF
TGTGCCAGCAGTTACGACGACAGGGGGGACTATGGCTACACCTTC
>TRBV5-1|TRBJ2-5|TRBD2|.
CASSLGRTSGEIQETQYF
TGCGCCAGCAGCTTGGGAAGGACTAGCGGGGAGATTCAAGAGACCCAGTACTTC
>TRBV18|TRBJ2-5|.|once
CASSPVGGETQYF
TGTGCCAGCTCACCAGTGGGAGGAGAGACCCAGTACTTC
>TRBV28|TRBJ2-5|TRBD2|.
CASRTSSGGPRETQYF
TGTGCCAGCAGAACGTCTAGCGGGGGGCCACGGGAGACCCAGTACTTC
>TRBV28|TRBJ1-2|.|.
CASSATGWNGYTF
TGTGCCAGCAGTGCTACAGGGTGGAATGGCTACACCTTC
>TRBV5-1|TRBJ1-2|TRBD1|.
CASRKGQDNYGYTF
TGCGCCAGCAGAAAAGGACAGGATAACTATGGCTACACCTTC
>TRBV10-3|TRBJ1-1|.|.
CATRGGLNTEAFF
TGTGCCACCCGGGGGGGCCTAAACACTGAAGCTTTCTTT
>TRBV6-1|TRBJ1-5|TRBD1|.
CASRGTVNSNQPQHF
TGTGCCAGCAGGGGGACAGTTAATAGCAATCAGCCCCAGCATTTT
>TRBV28|TRBJ1-5|.|.
CASSEGTAISVSNQPQHF
TGTGCCAGCAGTGAAGGGACCGCGATTAGCGTTAGCAATCAGCCCCAGCATTTT
>TRBV2|TRBJ1-5|.|.
CASSEGPKGTPQHF
TGTGCCAGCAGTGAAGGGCCGAAAGGGACGCCCCAGCATTTT
>TRBV5-4|TRBJ2-2|TRBD1|.
CASSSRAGGRTSSTGELFF
TGTGCCAGCAGCTCTAGGGCAGGGGGTCGAACCTCTTCGACCGGGGAGCTGTTTTTT
>TRBV30|TRBJ2-1|.|.
CAWSPTVRREQFF
TGTGCCTGGAGCCCGACAGTGAGAAGGGAGCAGTTCTTC
>TRBV9|TRBJ1-5|.|.
CASSVEGHQPQHF
TGTGCCAGCAGCGTAGAGGGGCATCAGCCCCAGCATTTT
>TRBV5-6|TRBJ2-1|.|.
CASSTTRTNEQFF
TGTGCCAGCAGCACAACTAGAACTAATGAGCAGTTCTTC
>TRBV5-6|TRBJ1-1|.|.
CASSFGLGGVGTEAFF
TGTGCCAGCAGCTTTGGTTTGGGAGGGGTTGGCACTGAAGCTTTCTTT
>TRBV11-3|TRBJ2-1|.|.
CASSLKGKQFF
TGTGCCAGCAGCTTAAAGGGGAAGCAGTTCTTC
>TRBV7-8|TRBJ1-1|.|.
CASSSTGNSLNTEAFF
TGTGCCAGCAGCTCAACAGGGAACTCCCTGAACACTGAAGCTTTCTTT
>TRBV10-3|TRBJ2-5|TRBD2|.
CAISESGSGGAFGETQYF
TGTGCCATCAGTGAGTCGGGTAGCGGGGGGGCCTTCGGCGAGACCCAGTACTTC
>TRBV2|TRBJ2-1|.|.
CASRDRGPSNEQFF
TGTGCCAGCAGGGACAGAGGACCTTCCAATGAGCAGTTCTTC
>TRBV25-1|TRBJ2-7|.|.
CASSEPPVYGPDEQYF
TGTGCCAGCAGTGAACCGCCCGTTTACGGGCCAGACGAGCAGTACTTC
>TRBV11-3|TRBJ2-5|.|.
CASSLRQEETQYF
TGTGCCAGCAGCCTCCGACAGGAAGAGACCCAGTACTTC
>TRBV11-2|TRBJ2-1|.|.
CASSFRGGGSDNEQFF
TGTGCCAGCAGCTTCAGAGGTGGGGGGTCAGACAATGAGCAGTTCTTC
>TRBV2|TRBJ1-5|.|once
CATSGQDNQPQHF
TGTGCCACCTCCGGGCAGGACAATCAGCCCCAGCATTTT
>TRBV11-2|TRBJ1-4|.|.
CASSTRQISTNEKLFF
TGTGCCAGCAGCACCCGACAGATATCAACTAATGAAAAACTGTTTTTT
>TRBV12-5|TRBJ2-2|TRBD1|.
CASGLVLESRGRDTGELFF
TGTGCTAGTGGTTTGGTACTAGAGTCCAGGGGGCGGGACACCGGGGAGCTGTTTTTT
>TRBV10-3|TRBJ1-2|.|.
CAISVGRNSYGYTF
TGTGCCATCAGTGTAGGACGCAACTCCTATGGCTACACCTTC
>TRBV28|TRBJ2-7|.|.
CASSLKGDEQYF
TGTGCCAGCAGTTTAAAAGGGGACGAGCAGTACTTC
>TRBV7-2|TRBJ2-3|TRBD1|.
CASSGRGSLADTQYF
TGTGCCAGCAGCGGCAGGGGGTCTTTAGCAGATACGCAGTATTTT
>TRBV4-1|TRBJ2-3|TRBD2|.
CASSSSGGAFDTQYF
TGCGCCAGCAGCTCCAGCGGGGGGGCCTTTGATACGCAGTATTTT
>TRBV28|TRBJ2-3|TRBD2|.
CASSGAGAGTDTQYF
TGTGCCAGCAGTGGAGCGGGAGCGGGCACAGATACGCAGTATTTT
>TRBV10-3|TRBJ2-1|.|.
CATSRPVSYNEQFF
TGTGCCACTTCTCGACCGGTGTCCTACAATGAGCAGTTCTTC
>TRBV5-1|TRBJ2-5|TRBD1|.
CASSLLGQGWETQYF
TGCGCCAGCAGCTTGCTGGGACAGGGGTGGGAGACCCAGTACTTC
>TRBV4-1|TRBJ1-1|.|.
CASSQGQRREEAFF
TGCGCCAGCAGCCAGGGACAACGGAGGGAAGAAGCTTTCTTT
>TRBV5-1|TRBJ1-2|TRBD1|.
CASSLEGAVLGYTF
TGCGCCAGCAGCTTGGAGGGGGCGGTTCTTGGCTACACCTTC
>TRBV28|TRBJ1-6|.|.
CASIESEGAISPLHF
TGTGCCAGCATAGAGTCGGAAGGGGCCATTTCACCCCTCCACTTT
>TRBV11-1|TRBJ2-4|.|.
CASSHSDSPKNIQYF
TGTGCCAGCAGCCATTCAGACTCCCCCAAAAACATTCAGTACTTC
>TRBV27|TRBJ2-7|.|once
CASRPEGGEQYF
TGTGCCAGCAGGCCCGAAGGAGGCGAGCAGTACTTC
>TRBV9|TRBJ2-3|.|.
CASSLRYTDTQYF
TGTGCCAGCAGCCTCCGATACACAGATACGCAGTATTTT
>TRBV6-1|TRBJ1-5|.|once
CASSESGRYSNQPQHF
TGTGCCAGCAGTGAATCGGGACGTTATAGCAATCAGCCCCAGCATTTT
>TRBV5-3|TRBJ2-7|TRBD1|.
CARSWGQESYEQYF
TGTGCCAGAAGCTGGGGACAGGAGTCCTACGAGCAGTACTTC
>TRBV6-5|TRBJ1-5|.|few
CASSYKEGQPQHF
TGTGCCAGCAGTTATAAGGAGGGTCAGCCCCAGCATTTT
>TRBV7-2|TRBJ2-7|.|.
CASSLFSREQYF
TGTGCCAGCAGCTTATTCAGTCGGGAGCAGTACTTC
>TRBV5-1|TRBJ2-3|.|.
CASSLGGFTDTQYF
TGCGCCAGCAGCTTGGGGGGATTCACAGATACGCAGTATTTT
>TRBV7-2|TRBJ2-7|.|.
CASSLVTVYSYEQYF
TGTGCTAGCAGCTTGGTAACAGTATACTCCTACGAGCAGTACTTC
>TRBV30|TRBJ2-2|.|.
CAWSRLGELFF
TGTGCCTGGAGTAGGCTGGGGGAGCTGTTTTTT
>TRBV7-2|TRBJ2-7|TRBD1|.
CASSIDRASSYEQYF
TGTGCCAGCAGCATTGACAGGGCGAGCTCCTACGAGCAGTACTTC
>TRBV18|TRBJ2-1|.|once
CASSPERVEQFF
TGTGCCAGCTCACCAGAGAGGGTTGAGCAGTTCTTC
>TRBV19|TRBJ2-7|.|.
CASSITVKSSYEQYF
TGTGCCAGTAGTATCACGGTAAAAAGCTCCTACGAGCAGTACTTC
>TRBV7-9|TRBJ1-2|TRBD1|.
CASVGTGAGYTF
TGTGCCAGCGTCGGTACAGGGGCTGGCTACACCTTC
>TRBV5-1|TRBJ2-1|TRBD1|.
CASSLTGGTYNEQFF
TGCGCCAGCAGCTTGACAGGGGGTACCTACAATGAGCAGTTCTTC
>TRBV6-6|TRBJ1-5|.|.
CATQMAGGNQPQHF
TGTGCCACCCAGATGGCGGGGGGCAATCAGCCCCAGCATTTT